What follows are 8 T cell receptor beta chains derived from one specimen sequenced in a study of glioma-infiltrating T cells. The iRepertoire nested amplicon-rescue multiplex PCR amplified TCR alpha and beta CDR3s from RNA. TCRdb re-analysed the multiplex PCR reads in MiXCR, keeping a single row per CDR3 protein. The repertoire includes some 120,000 distinct CDR3 sequences, 20% to 25% of them detected once, and over 12% sits in the top ten. The sample taken for sequencing was glioma tissue, nonneoplastic brain tissue, or PBMCs (not recorded which). The receptors originated from a human donor with low-grade glioma or glioblastoma, undergoing nonglioma brain surgery, or in good health (not recorded which).

This clonotype was picked up many times. CDR3 protein: CASRFGRNTEAFF. CDR3 nucleotides: TGTGCCAGCAGGTTTGGACGGAACACTGAAGCTTTCTTT. The chain has TRBV2 and TRBJ1-1, with D hard to call. Germline-derived CDR1 and CDR2 are SNHLY and FYNNEI. The CDR3 spans 13 residues. Trimming took off 6 bases at V and 1 base at J, with 9 bases between the two ends.

This clonotype has at least ten counts. This CDR3 is missing its conserved last phenylalanine or tryptophan, likely due to a read error. This sequence joins TRBV24-1 and TRBJ1-6; D remains ambiguous. CDR3 length equals 18 residues. Trimming took 0 bases from V and 4 from J, leaving 15 bases between them. CDR1 and CDR2 from the germline V gene are KGHDR and SFDVKD. CDR3 coding DNA: TGTGCCACCAGTGATTTGCATCGGCGGACGGCTTATAATTCACCCCTCCACTTG. As protein: CATSDLHRRTAYNSPLHL.

The chain joins TRBV12-3 or TRBV12-4 to TRBJ2-5; TRBD2 matches at 15 bases. After removal of 6 bases from V and 5 bases from J, the junction contained 4 bases not matched to a gene. This CDR3 is built from 15 residues. Here the CDR3 DNA reads TGTGCCAGCAGCGGACTAGCGGGAGGGCCTGAGACCCAGTACTTC. Amino acid sequence: CASSGLAGGPETQYF.

For this clonotype: A read error may account for a junction end that differs from germline. The chain recombines TRBV28 with TRBJ1-5; no definite D call. CDR1 and CDR2 (germline): MDHEN, SYDVKM. This CDR3 contains 14 residues. The CDR3 reads CASSLARRNQPQHF. CDR3 in DNA: TGTGCCAGCAGTTTAGCCCGGCGGAATCAGCCCCAACATTTT.

Of note for this clonotype: This may be a read error: a much more frequent sequence differs by one nucleotide. The chain links TRBV7-6 to TRBJ2-3; the D is unclear. The CDR3 extends over 14 amino acids. CDR1 and CDR2 (germline): SGHVS, FNYEAQ. V lost 6 bases, J lost 4 bases, and 14 bases lay in between. The CDR3 region has the DNA TGTGCCAGCAGAAGGCTTGGATGGCCAGATACGCAGTATTTT. It codes for CASRRLGWPDTQYF.

In this sample, this clonotype turned up many times. The gene calls are TRBV4-1 and TRBJ2-7, with TRBD2 as a possible D gene (6 bases). V dropped 0 bases and J dropped 4 bases, with 10 bases sitting between them. Germline assignment: CDR1 MGHRA and CDR2 YSYEKL. This CDR3 has 14 residues. Here the CDR3 reads CASSQDWGEYEQYF. The CDR3 DNA is TGCGCCAGCAGCCAAGATTGGGGGGAATACGAGCAGTACTTC.

This clonotype was picked up many times. This chain links TRBV2 with TRBJ2-5; 9 nucleotides agree with TRBD1. V lost 7 bases, J lost 3 bases, and 12 bases stayed unmatched. CDR1 and CDR2 from the germline V gene are SNHLY and FYNNEI. CDR3 size: 16 residues. CDR3 residues: CASTAEQGASEETQYF. CDR3 sequence (DNA): TGTGCCAGCACAGCAGAACAGGGGGCTTCGGAAGAGACCCAGTACTTC.

This clonotype was recorded at least ten times. V gene TRBV29-1 combines with J gene TRBJ2-7, with TRBD1 matching 8 bases. Per germline, CDR1 SQVTM and CDR2 ANQGSEA. The J segment lost 2 bases and the V segment lost 4 bases, leaving 1 base of the junction unmatched. The CDR3 loop spans 12 amino acids. Here the CDR3 reads CSVGQGTYEQYF. The CDR3 nucleotides read TGCAGCGTTGGACAGGGGACCTACGAGCAGTACTTC.